The 29 T cell receptor beta chains reported below all come from one sample, sequenced in a study of CD4 T cells in relation to SARS-CoV-2 and coronaviruses. Libraries were prepared by immunoSEQ multiplex PCR; TCRdb keeps only in-frame clonotypes and omits some of them. This table holds about 21,000 clones, 72% found once. These TCRs are of unknown antigen specificity. CD4+ T cells from unexposed donors were obtained before the COVID-19 pandemic (2011-2018). After ten to eleven days of culture, CD4+ T cells were isolated. The material sequenced was CD4+ T cells from PBMCs, cultured in vitro. The source is a human donor in good health.

This chain connects TRBV6-7 to TRBJ2-4; D unresolved. TRBV6-7 is assigned to the ORF class and has an uncertain function. The CDR3 totals 13 residues. Trimming left V 9 bases short and J 2 bases short, with 11 bases between. The DNA for the CDR3 is TGTGCCAGGACATCTCTTCCCAAAAACATTCAGTACTTC. This encodes CARTSLPKNIQYF.

The chain couples TRBV5-5 to TRBJ1-1; tentative D call: TRBD1 (5 bases). The CDR3 runs to 13 residues. Trimming removed 2 bases at V and 4 bases at J, with 9 bases between. Germline loops: CDR1 SGHKS, CDR2 YYEKEE (reference sequence). Written as DNA, the CDR3 is TGTGCCAGCAGCTTCCAGGGAGGCACTGAAGCTTTCTTT. It encodes CASSFQGGTEAFF.

This clone was seen a single time. The CDR3 nucleotides read TGCGCCAGCAGCTTGGGCGACAGCCAGAATTACTATGGCTACACCTTC. This gives the protein CASSLGDSQNYYGYTF. V gene TRBV5-1 combines with J gene TRBJ1-2, with D maybe TRBD1 (5 bases). This CDR3 spans 16 amino acids. The V and J ends lost 0 bases and 3 bases respectively, with 15 bases between them. Germline CDR1 SGHRS, CDR2 YFSETQ.

The CDR3: CASSQDSGGTPYEQYF. The CDR3 bases are TGTGCCAGCAGCCAAGATTCGGGGGGCACCCCCTACGAGCAGTACTTC. J is TRBJ2-7 and V is TRBV4-2, with TRBD2 as a possible D gene (7 bases). CDR3 length: 16 residues. The germline V gene has CDR1 LGHNA and CDR2 YNFKEQ. Trimming removed 0 bases at V and 2 bases at J, with 14 bases between.

This rearrangement joins TRBV19 to TRBJ2-5, with TRBD2 matching 8 bases. J gave up 2 bases and V 5 bases, and 4 bases lay outside the gene matches. The CDR3 runs 14 residues. Germline V gives CDR1 LNHDA, CDR2 SQIVND (reference sequence). The CDR3 DNA reads TGTGCCAGTAGTGCATTAGCGGGACAAGAGACCCAGTACTTC. It translates to CASSALAGQETQYF.

The chain uses TRBV19 and TRBJ2-1, with 11 bases fitting TRBD2. V lost 7 bases and J lost 0; bases outside the gene matches: 14. The germline V gene has CDR1 LNHDA and CDR2 SQIVND (reference sequence). The CDR3 contains 19 residues. In DNA form, the CDR3 reads TGTGCCAGTATAGGGGCGCGACTAGCGGGGATCGGCTCCTACAATGAGCAGTTCTTC. Translating gives CASIGARLAGIGSYNEQFF.

V gene TRBV9 combines with J gene TRBJ1-3; 9 positions match TRBD1. The CDR3 runs to 18 residues. J gave up 0 bases and V 0 bases, and 7 bases lay outside the gene matches. Germline CDR1 is SGDLS and CDR2 is YYNGEE. As DNA, the CDR3 is TGTGCCAGCAGCGTAGCATCCGGGACAGGGATCTCTGGAAACACCATATATTTT. Translated: CASSVASGTGISGNTIYF.

The genes are TRBV19 and TRBJ1-5, with TRBD1 matching over 10 bases. This CDR3 region has 16 residues. The V gene's germline CDR1 is LNHDA and CDR2 SQIVND (reference sequence). Germline trimming cut 4 bases from V and 6 bases from J; bases unmatched to any gene: 9. This CDR3 is CASSTGTGAWSQPQHF. As DNA, the CDR3 is TGTGCCAGTAGTACAGGGACAGGGGCCTGGAGTCAGCCCCAGCATTTT.

This clone was observed once. V gene TRBV5-1 combines with J gene TRBJ2-1, with D unresolved. Germline V gives CDR1 SGHRS, CDR2 YFSETQ. The CDR3 sequence is 16 residues long. The germline V and J ends were trimmed by 0 bases and 4 bases, with 14 bases remaining between them. This chain's CDR3 is CASSLAAPGPYNEQFF. The CDR3, as DNA: TGCGCCAGCAGCTTGGCCGCGCCGGGCCCTTACAATGAGCAGTTCTTC.

This clone was seen a few times. This chain links TRBV29-1 with TRBJ1-3, with D unresolved. V lost 1 base and J lost 4, with 8 bases in between. The CDR3 runs to 13 residues. Germline V gene sequence: CDR1 SQVTM, CDR2 ANQGSEA. CDR3 loop: CSVEVAQGNTIYF. CDR3 nucleotide sequence: TGCAGCGTTGAAGTTGCTCAGGGAAACACCATATATTTT.

The rearrangement joins TRBV18 to TRBJ2-1; no firm D call. Trimming cost V 5 bases and J 7 bases, with 9 bases left between them. In germline, CDR1 is KGHSH, CDR2 LQKENI. CDR3 size: 12 residues. The CDR3 DNA reads TGTGCCAGCTCATTCTCGGCGAATGAGCAGTTCTTC. This translates into CASSFSANEQFF.

V gene TRBV19 combines with J gene TRBJ2-2; the D gene is possibly TRBD1 (5 bases). This CDR3 has 16 residues. Germline CDR1 is LNHDA and CDR2 is SQIVND (reference sequence). The ends were cut back, 6 bases at V and 4 bases at J, with 18 bases in the middle. CDR3 bases: TGTGCCAGTAGACTGGGGCTGGGTACGGCCACCGGGGAGCTGTTTTTT. It translates to CASRLGLGTATGELFF.

V and J are TRBV6-5 and TRBJ2-5; 8 bases align to TRBD1. The CDR3 length is 15 residues. The trim removed 4 bases at V and 7 bases at J, leaving 11 bases unmatched. The germline V gene encodes CDR1 MNHEY and CDR2 SVGAGI. The CDR3 bases are TGTGCCAGCAGTTCCCAGGGGGCGAGAGGTGGGACCCAGTACTTC. It translates to CASSSQGARGGTQYF.

This clone turned up a few times. V and J are TRBV5-1 and TRBJ2-3; 8 nucleotides align to TRBD2. CDR1 is SGHRS and CDR2 is YFSETQ in the germline V gene. Germline trimming cut 0 bases from V and 3 bases from J; bases unmatched to any gene: 3. This CDR3 is built from 15 residues. Written as DNA, the CDR3 is TGCGCCAGCAGCTTGGTGGCTAGCGGGACAGATACGCAGTATTTT. It is translated as CASSLVASGTDTQYF. The complete variable domain, with remaining parts taken from reference TRBV5-1 and TRBJ2-3, reads KAGVTQTPRYLIKTRGQQVTLSCSPISGHRSVSWYQQTPGQGLQFLFEYFSETQRNKGNFPGRFSGRQFSNSRSEMNVSTLELGDSALYLCASSLVASGTDTQYFGPGTRLTVL.

The rearrangement links TRBV27 to TRBJ1-2; possible D gene TRBD1, 5 bases. In germline, CDR1 is MNHEY, CDR2 SMNVEV (reference sequence). This CDR3 is 15 amino acids long. The V and J ends lost 5 bases and 0 bases respectively, with 13 bases between them. Here the CDR3 reads CASSPRDGTNYGYTF. CDR3 nucleotides: TGTGCCAGCAGTCCCCGGGACGGCACTAACTATGGCTACACCTTC.

This clone appeared a few times. The rearrangement joins TRBV7-8 to TRBJ2-2; 8 positions agree with TRBD1. CDR1 is SGHVS, CDR2 FQNEAQ, per germline. Losses at the gene ends were 8 bases for V and 4 bases for J; bases not matched to a gene: 9. The CDR3 extends over 15 amino acids. DNA of the CDR3: TGTGCCAGCCAGGGGACAGGAGTAGTCACCGGGGAGCTGTTTTTT. Its translation: CASQGTGVVTGELFF.

This chain joins TRBV19 and TRBJ2-4, with D possibly being TRBD1 (5 bases). The germline V gene encodes CDR1 LNHDA and CDR2 SQIVND (reference sequence). Trimming stripped 7 bases from V and 0 bases from J, with 22 bases between. CDR3 length: 18 residues. The DNA of the CDR3 is TGTGCCAGTAATGGGGCGGCAGAAAATAATTTAGCCAAAAACATTCAGTACTTC. It specifies CASNGAAENNLAKNIQYF.

V gene TRBV7-2 combines with J gene TRBJ1-2; D is ambiguous. Germline lookup yields CDR1 SGHTA and CDR2 FQGNSA. Trimming cost V 3 bases and J 4 bases, with 9 bases left between them. The CDR3 covers 13 residues. CDR3: CASSFSRPYGYTF. The CDR3 nucleotides are TGTGCCAGCAGCTTCTCAAGACCCTATGGCTACACCTTC.

V gene TRBV6-2 or TRBV6-3 combines with J gene TRBJ2-7, with D uncertain. Germline V gene sequence: CDR1 MNHEY, CDR2 SVGEGT. Trimming cost V 6 bases and J 0 bases, with 3 bases left between them. This CDR3 contains 11 residues. In DNA form, the CDR3 reads TGTGCCAGCAGCGACTCCTACGAGCAGTACTTC. This encodes CASSDSYEQYF.

In its sample, this clone was seen a few times. The chain uses TRBV3-1 (or the pseudogene TRBV3-2) and TRBJ2-1; possibly TRBD1 or TRBD2 for D (5 bases each). V was trimmed by 3 bases and J by 9 bases, leaving 12 bases between them. This CDR3 is built from 13 residues. CDR1 is LGHDT, CDR2 YNNKEL, per germline (reference sequence). The CDR3 DNA sequence: TGTGCCAGCAGCCATCTAGGTGGGGGTGAGCAGTTCTTC. This sequence encodes CASSHLGGGEQFF.

This clone was seen a few times. The rearrangement uses TRBV14 and TRBJ1-5; D gene ambiguous. Trimming pared 6 bases from V and 5 bases from J, leaving 8 bases between. The germline V gene has CDR1 SGHDN and CDR2 FVKESK. This CDR3 has 12 amino acids. In nucleotides, the CDR3 is TGTGCCAGCAGGCTAGTAGATCAGCCCCAGCATTTT. Amino acid sequence: CASRLVDQPQHF.

The rearrangement joins TRBV27 to TRBJ1-1, with 8 bases matching TRBD1. In germline, CDR1 is MNHEY, CDR2 SMNVEV (reference sequence). Trimming took 5 bases from V and 3 from J; bases not matched to a gene: 11. The CDR3 length is 16 residues. The CDR3 protein is CASSRGQGKMYTEAFF. In nucleotides, the CDR3 is TGTGCCAGCAGTAGAGGACAGGGCAAGATGTACACTGAAGCTTTCTTT.

This rearrangement joins TRBV12-5 to TRBJ1-1; D remains ambiguous. The CDR3 covers 14 residues. With 0 bases removed from V and 3 bases from J, the gap between germline ends came to 8 bases. Germline CDR1 is LGHNT and CDR2 is FRNRAP. DNA for the CDR3: TGTGCTAGTGGTTTGGTACTTAGACACACTGAAGCTTTCTTT. Translated: CASGLVLRHTEAFF. Supplemented by reference TRBV12-5 and TRBJ1-1, the full variable domain reads DARVTQTPRHKVTEMGQEVTMRCQPILGHNTVFWYRQTMMQGLELLAYFRNRAPLDDSGMPKDRFSAEMPDATLATLKIQPSEPRDSAVYFCASGLVLRHTEAFFGQGTRLTVV.

V is TRBV18 and J is TRBJ1-1; D gene uncertain. Germline assignment: CDR1 KGHSH and CDR2 LQKENI. With 4 bases removed from V and 10 bases from J, the gap between germline ends came to 16 bases. This CDR3 has 13 amino acids. The CDR3 spells CASSRAQERGAFF. The CDR3 region has the DNA TGTGCCAGCTCACGAGCCCAGGAGCGCGGAGCTTTCTTT.

V usage is TRBV7-2 and J usage is TRBJ2-7, with 10 bases lining up with TRBD1. V shed 5 bases and J 5 bases; nucleotides not matched to a gene: 15. CDR1 and CDR2 (germline): SGHTA, FQGNSA. The CDR3 totals 17 residues. The CDR3 nucleotides are TGTGCCAGCAGCGTTGTGTCCCCACGGGACAGGGGAAACGAGCAGTACTTC. Translation: CASSVVSPRDRGNEQYF.

The V gene is TRBV11-1, the J gene TRBJ2-3, with TRBD1 matching 7 bases. This CDR3 contains 14 residues. In germline, CDR1 is SGHAT, CDR2 FQDESV (reference sequence). V lost 6 bases and J lost 2; bases outside the gene matches: 5. CDR3 sequence: CASSPGQHTDTQYF. For the CDR3, the DNA is TGTGCCAGCAGTCCGGGACAGCACACAGATACGCAGTATTTT.

This clone was detected only a few times. The chain has TRBV2 and TRBJ1-1; a weak D match, TRBD1 (6 bases). Trimming shortened V by 10 bases and J by 4 bases, and 22 bases separated the two germline ends. There are 15 residues in the CDR3. Germline CDR1 SNHLY, CDR2 FYNNEI. CDR3 in DNA: TGTGCCACTCTCCTGGAGGGGGTGGGCGGCACTGAAGCTTTCTTT. Protein product: CATLLEGVGGTEAFF.

This clone came up once. V and J are TRBV18 and TRBJ2-3, with D possibly being TRBD1 (7 bases). CDR1 is KGHSH and CDR2 is LQKENI in the germline V gene. This CDR3 is built from 14 residues. Trimming removed 4 bases at V and 4 bases at J, with 12 bases between. The CDR3 spells CASSQGGGADTQYF. In DNA form, the CDR3 reads TGTGCCAGCTCACAAGGAGGGGGCGCAGATACGCAGTATTTT.

The chain has TRBV4-3 and TRBJ1-1; 7 bases are a match to TRBD1. Germline CDR1 is LGHNA and CDR2 is YSLEER. CDR3 length equals 14 residues. V shed 4 bases and J 0 bases; nucleotides not matched to a gene: 2. The CDR3 loop is CASSPGTVNTEAFF. CDR3 coding DNA: TGCGCCAGCAGCCCCGGGACAGTGAACACTGAAGCTTTCTTT.